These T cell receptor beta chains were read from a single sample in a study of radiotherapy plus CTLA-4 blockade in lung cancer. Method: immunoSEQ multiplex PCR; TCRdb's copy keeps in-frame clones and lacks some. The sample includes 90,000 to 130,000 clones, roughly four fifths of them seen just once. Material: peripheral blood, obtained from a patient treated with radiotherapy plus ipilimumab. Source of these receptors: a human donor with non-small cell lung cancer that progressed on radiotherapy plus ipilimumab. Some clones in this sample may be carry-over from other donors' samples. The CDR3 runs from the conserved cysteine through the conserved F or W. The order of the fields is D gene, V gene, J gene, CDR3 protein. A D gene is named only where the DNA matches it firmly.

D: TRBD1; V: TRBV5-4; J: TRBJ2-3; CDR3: CASSLKPGTGPDTQYF
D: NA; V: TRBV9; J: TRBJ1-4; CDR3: CASSVPPFEKLFF
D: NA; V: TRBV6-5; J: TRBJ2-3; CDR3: CASSWGPADTQYF
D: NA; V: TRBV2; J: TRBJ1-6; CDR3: CASTEEVNSPLHF
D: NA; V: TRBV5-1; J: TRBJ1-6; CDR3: CASSLGRINSPLHF
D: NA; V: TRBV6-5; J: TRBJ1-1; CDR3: CASSYLDRNTEAFF
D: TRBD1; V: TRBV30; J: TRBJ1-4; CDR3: CAWSGTGSREKLFF
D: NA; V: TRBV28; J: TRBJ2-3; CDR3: CASSLAGSTDTQYF
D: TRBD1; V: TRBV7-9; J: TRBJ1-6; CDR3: CASSLDRGYNSPLHF
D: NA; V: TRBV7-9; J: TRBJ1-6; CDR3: CASSFGNYNSPLHF
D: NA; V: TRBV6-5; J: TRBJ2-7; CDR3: CASSEGPNVYEQYF
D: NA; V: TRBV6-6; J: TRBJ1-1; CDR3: CASSYSSGRQGEAFF
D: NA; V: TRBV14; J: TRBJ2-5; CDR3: CASSQDNEETQYF
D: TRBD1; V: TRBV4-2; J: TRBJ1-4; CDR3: CASSQTGSATNEKLFF
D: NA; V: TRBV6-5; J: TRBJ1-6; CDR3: CASSYSLNSPLHF
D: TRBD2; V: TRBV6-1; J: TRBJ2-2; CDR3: CASSDLAGATGELFF
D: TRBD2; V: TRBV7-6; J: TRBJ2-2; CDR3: CASSLTGGRWGGELFF
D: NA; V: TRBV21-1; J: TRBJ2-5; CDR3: CASSKVRKAVYQETQYF
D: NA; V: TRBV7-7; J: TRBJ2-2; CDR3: CASSLDWTAKNTGELFF
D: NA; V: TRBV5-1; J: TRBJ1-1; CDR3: CASSSGAVAGTEAFF
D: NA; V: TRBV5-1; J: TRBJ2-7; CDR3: CASSLVGYSYEQYF
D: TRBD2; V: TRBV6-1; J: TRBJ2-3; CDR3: CASSELAGGPDTQYF
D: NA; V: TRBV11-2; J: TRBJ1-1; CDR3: CASSPGSGLGTEAFF
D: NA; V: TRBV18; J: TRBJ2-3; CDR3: CASSPTDSTDTQYF
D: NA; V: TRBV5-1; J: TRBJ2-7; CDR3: CASSREGTATPYEQYF
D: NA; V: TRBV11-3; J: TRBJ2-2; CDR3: CASSLGFGTAGLETGELFF
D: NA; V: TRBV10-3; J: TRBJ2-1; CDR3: CAISPRDGNFDSEQFF
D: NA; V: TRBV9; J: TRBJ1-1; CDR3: CASSVSGWTEAFF
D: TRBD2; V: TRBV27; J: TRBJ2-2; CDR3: CASSLTSNTGELFF
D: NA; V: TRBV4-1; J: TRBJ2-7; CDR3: CASSQERNPAYEQYF
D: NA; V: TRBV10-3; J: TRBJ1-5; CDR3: CAISESEGPSNQPQHF
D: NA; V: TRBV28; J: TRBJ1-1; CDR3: CASSPTDRTPQNTEAFF
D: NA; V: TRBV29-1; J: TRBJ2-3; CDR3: CSVGAPDTDTQYF
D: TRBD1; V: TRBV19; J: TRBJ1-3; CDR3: CASSIDLEGGAGSGNTIYF
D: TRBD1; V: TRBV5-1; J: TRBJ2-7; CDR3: CASSFRDRSAYEQYF
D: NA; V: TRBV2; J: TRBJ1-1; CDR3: CASSAPGRESTEAFF
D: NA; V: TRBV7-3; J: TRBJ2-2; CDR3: CASSPMNTGELFF
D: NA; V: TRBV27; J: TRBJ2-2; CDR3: CVSSSFSLKFDTGELFF
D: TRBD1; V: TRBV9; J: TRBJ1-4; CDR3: CASSVDPGGNEKLFF
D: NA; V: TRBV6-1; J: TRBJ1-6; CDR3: CASSEFGAAGSPLHF
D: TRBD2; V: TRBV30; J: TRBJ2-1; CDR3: CAWNRLAGEGNEQFF
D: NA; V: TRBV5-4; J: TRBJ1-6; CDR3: CASSRKRDSPLHF
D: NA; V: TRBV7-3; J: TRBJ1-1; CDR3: CASSSGSTTEAFF
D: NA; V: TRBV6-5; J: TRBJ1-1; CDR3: CASSFYRDKGTEAFF
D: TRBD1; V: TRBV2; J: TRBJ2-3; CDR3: CASRVQGSTDTQYF
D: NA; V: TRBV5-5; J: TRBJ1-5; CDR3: CASIPPGYSNQPQHF
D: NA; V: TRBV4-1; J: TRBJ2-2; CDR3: CASSPIEGNGELFF
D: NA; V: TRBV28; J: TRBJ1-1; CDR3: CASSSPGTVNTEAFF
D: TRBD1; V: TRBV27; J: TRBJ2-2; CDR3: CASSFSPGTGLPGELFF
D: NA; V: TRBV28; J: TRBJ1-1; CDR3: CASSLVLHEAFF
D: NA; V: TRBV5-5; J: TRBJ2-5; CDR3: CASSLEGSETQYF
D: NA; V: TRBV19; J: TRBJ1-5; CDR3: CASRDRNQPQHF
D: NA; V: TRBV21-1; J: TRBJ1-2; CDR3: CASRLQGGSYYGYTF
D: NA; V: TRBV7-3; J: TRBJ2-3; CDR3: CASSFTRGRNPRADTQYF
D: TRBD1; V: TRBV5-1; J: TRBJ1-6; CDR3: CASGNRTGGSPLHF